This is a list of T cell receptor beta chains from one sample in a study of blood T cell repertoires in COVID-19. The assay was immunoSEQ multiplex PCR, and TCRdb's table has in-frame clones only and misses some. The table has a few hundred thousand clones, around 83% seen once; the top ten hold roughly 1.1%. Sequences were obtained from peripheral blood. All receptors derive from a woman in her fifties or sixties with acute or convalescent COVID-19. The CDR3 runs from the conserved cysteine through the conserved F or W. Each record gives: J gene, V gene, clone size, D gene, CDR3 DNA, CDR3 protein. The D gene is left open where the match is weak. Size tells how often a clone was seen (once, few, many) or the class of an expanded clone, and some rows leave it out.

>TRBJ2-6|TRBV27|NA|TRBD1
TGTGCCAGCAGGACTTGGGGACAGGGGGCGTCTGGGGCCAACGTCCTGACTTTC
CASRTWGQGASGANVLTF
>TRBJ1-4|TRBV3-1/TRBV3-2|once|NA
TGTGCCAGCAGCCCGGACAGTAGCAGACAGGAAAAACTGTTTTTT
CASSPDSSRQEKLFF
>TRBJ1-1|TRBV12-3/TRBV12-4|NA|NA
TGTGCCAGCAGGACAGGTTTGAACACTGAAGCTTTCTTT
CASRTGLNTEAFF
>TRBJ2-6|TRBV6-5|NA|NA
TGTGCCACCTCCGCAGGGCCTGGGGCCAACGTCCTGACTTTC
CATSAGPGANVLTF
>TRBJ2-2|TRBV7-9|NA|NA
TGTGCCAGCAGGCGGACTTCGAACACCGGGGAGCTGTTTTTT
CASRRTSNTGELFF
>TRBJ2-2|TRBV29-1|NA|NA
TGCAGCGTTGATCAGGGGAACACCGGGGAGCTGTTTTTT
CSVDQGNTGELFF
>TRBJ2-7|TRBV18|NA|TRBD1
TGTGCCAGCTCAGCCGACAGGGACGGCGAGCAGTACTTC
CASSADRDGEQYF
>TRBJ2-5|TRBV15|once|TRBD1
TGTGCCACCAGCAGAGATCCCCCGGGACAGTGGAGCGAGACCCAGTACTTC
CATSRDPPGQWSETQYF
>TRBJ1-3|TRBV30|NA|NA
TGTGCCTTGCGGGACCCTTCGGGAAACACCATATATTTT
CALRDPSGNTIYF
>TRBJ2-3|TRBV19|NA|TRBD2
TGTGCCAGTAGTATAGGGGGGCAGCGGGAGGTTTCTAGGGATACGCAGTATTTT
CASSIGGQREVSRDTQYF
>TRBJ2-5|TRBV7-8|NA|NA
TGTGCCAGCAGCCCTACCTGGGAGACCCAGTACTTC
CASSPTWETQYF
>TRBJ1-5|TRBV5-1|NA|TRBD1
TGCGCCAGCAGCTTGGGGACAGGGAATAGCAATCAGCCCCAGCATTTT
CASSLGTGNSNQPQHF
>TRBJ2-7|TRBV4-3|NA|TRBD1
TGCGCCAGCAGCCAAGATGACAGGGGTTTCTCCGAGCAGTACTTC
CASSQDDRGFSEQYF
>TRBJ1-2|TRBV10-2|NA|TRBD1
TGCGCCAGCAGTGATGTATGGGACAGGGGGACCTATGGCTACACCTTC
CASSDVWDRGTYGYTF
>TRBJ1-3|TRBV5-1|once|NA
TGCGCCAGCAGCCCCCTACAGGGAAACACCATATATTTT
CASSPLQGNTIYF
>TRBJ2-3|TRBV11-2|NA|NA
TGTGCCAGCAGCTTAGTTGTAGGGGGGGGCACAGATACGCAGTATTTT
CASSLVVGGGTDTQYF
>TRBJ1-6|TRBV15|NA|NA
TGTGCCACCAGCAGGGGCTGGGATTCACCCCTCCACTTT
CATSRGWDSPLHF
>TRBJ2-1|TRBV30|once|TRBD2
TGTGCCTGGAGGACTAGCAACTACAATGAGCAGTTCTTC
CAWRTSNYNEQFF
>TRBJ2-5|TRBV2|NA|NA
TGTGCCAGCAGTTTACAGGATCCGGAGACCCAGTACTTC
CASSLQDPETQYF
>TRBJ1-1|TRBV7-2|NA|TRBD1
TGTGCCAGCAGCTATTACAGGGGGCGCCGGGCTGAAGCTTTCTTT
CASSYYRGRRAEAFF
>TRBJ1-1|TRBV27|NA|NA
TGTGCCAGTCGGGGGGTTCTTTGGTCCCCTCCGGGCACTGAAGCTTTCTTT
CASRGVLWSPPGTEAFF
>TRBJ2-7|TRBV7-2|NA|TRBD2
TGTGCCAGCAGCTTAAAGGGGACTAGCGGGAACGCCTACGAGCAGTACTTC
CASSLKGTSGNAYEQYF
>TRBJ1-1|TRBV2|NA|TRBD1
TGTGCCAGCAGTGGGACAGGGGGCTACACTGAAGCTTTCTTT
CASSGTGGYTEAFF
>TRBJ1-6|TRBV29-1|NA|NA
TGCAGCGGTTCACAGGGTGAGGGATCACCCCTCCACTTT
CSGSQGEGSPLHF
>TRBJ1-5|TRBV19|once|TRBD1
TGTGCCAGTAGTACGGACCGGGACAGGGCTATAAGCAATCAGCCCCAGCATTTT
CASSTDRDRAISNQPQHF
>TRBJ2-2|TRBV27|NA|TRBD1
TGTGCCAGCAGTGCAGGGGGCGCCGGGACCGGGGAGCTGTTTTTT
CASSAGGAGTGELFF
>TRBJ2-7|TRBV7-2|NA|NA
TGTGCCAGCAGCAAGGATGGACAGTCTACCTACGAGCAGTACTTC
CASSKDGQSTYEQYF
>TRBJ1-1|TRBV27|NA|NA
TGTGCCAGCATAAAGAACACTGAAGCTTTCTTT
CASIKNTEAFF
>TRBJ2-3|TRBV5-5|NA|NA
TGTGCCAGCAGCTTCGGGGAAAACACAGATACGCAGTATTTT
CASSFGENTDTQYF
>TRBJ2-3|TRBV24-1|few|NA
TGTGCCACCTCTCGCGGGGACGGAGGAAGAGATACGCAGTATTTT
CATSRGDGGRDTQYF
>TRBJ1-1|TRBV6-5|once|NA
TGTGCCAGCTTGGGACAATTTTTAACTGAAGCTTTCTTT
CASLGQFLTEAFF
>TRBJ2-1|TRBV7-2|NA|NA
TGTGCCAGCAGCCCTTCCCGACAGCCAGAAGGTGAGCAGTTCTTC
CASSPSRQPEGEQFF
>TRBJ2-3|TRBV5-4|NA|NA
TGTGCCAGCAGACAGGGAAACACAGATACGCAGTATTTT
CASRQGNTDTQYF
>TRBJ2-7|TRBV3-1/TRBV3-2|NA|NA
TGTGCCAGCAGCCAAGACCGCCTCAGTTACGAGCAGTACTTC
CASSQDRLSYEQYF
>TRBJ1-1|TRBV7-9|few|NA
TGTGCCAGCAGCTTGCAGGGGAACACTGAAGCTTTCTTT
CASSLQGNTEAFF
>TRBJ2-7|TRBV27|NA|TRBD1
TGTGCCAGCAGATCCGGGACAGATGTCTACGAGCAGTACTTC
CASRSGTDVYEQYF
>TRBJ1-1|TRBV7-3|NA|NA
TGTGCCAGCAGCTTAAATCCCGGGAAGTTGGGCACTGAAGCTTTCTTT
CASSLNPGKLGTEAFF
>TRBJ2-3|TRBV7-3|once|TRBD2
TGTGCCAGCAGCTCAGCGGGGACTCCCGATACGCAGTATTTT
CASSSAGTPDTQYF
>TRBJ2-1|TRBV24-1|NA|NA
TGTGCCACCAGTGATTCCCAGGGGCCCTACAATGAGCAGTTCTTC
CATSDSQGPYNEQFF
>TRBJ1-6|TRBV6-6|NA|NA
TGTGCCAGCAGCCTGAGACAGGCCTCGGCCCTGAGCTCCTATAATTCACCCCTCCACTTT
CASSLRQASALSSYNSPLHF
>TRBJ2-2|TRBV20-1|NA|NA
TGCAGTGCTAGTAACAGGGTGAACGGGGAGCTGTTTTTT
CSASNRVNGELFF
>TRBJ1-2|TRBV5-1|NA|NA
TGCGCCAGCGGACAGCCAGACTATGGCTACACCTTC
CASGQPDYGYTF
>TRBJ1-2|TRBV15|NA|NA
TGTGCCACCAGCAGAAGGAGAGAGACCTATGGCTACACCTTC
CATSRRRETYGYTF
>TRBJ2-3|TRBV7-2|NA|TRBD1
TGTGCCAGCAGCTTTACTCCGGGACAGATGTTTGATACGCAGTATTTT
CASSFTPGQMFDTQYF
>TRBJ2-5|TRBV5-4|NA|TRBD1
TGTGCCAGCAGCTTCGGGGACAGGCAAGAGACCCAGTACTTC
CASSFGDRQETQYF
>TRBJ1-5|TRBV27|few|NA
TGTGCCAGCAGCAGGCCGCCGGCCCAGCATTTT
CASSRPPAQHF
>TRBJ1-2|TRBV5-8|NA|TRBD1
TGTGCCAGCAGCTTGGCCGGGACAGGTTCTAACTATGGCTACACCTTC
CASSLAGTGSNYGYTF
>TRBJ1-2|TRBV6-6|NA|NA
TGTGCCAGCAGTCCCGGACAGATTTCCTATGGCTACACCTTC
CASSPGQISYGYTF
>TRBJ2-2|TRBV5-1|NA|TRBD2
TGCGCCAGCAGCGGTGTGGGGACTAAAAACACCGGGGAGCTGTTTTTT
CASSGVGTKNTGELFF
>TRBJ1-6|TRBV5-5|once|NA
TGTGCCAGCAGCCCCTTGGGCAGGGGAGATTCACCCCTCCACTTT
CASSPLGRGDSPLHF
>TRBJ1-6|TRBV30|NA|TRBD1
TGTGCCCTCCAGGAGGGGACAGGGGATTCACCCCTCCACTTT
CALQEGTGDSPLHF
>TRBJ2-1|TRBV27|NA|NA
TGTGCCAGCAGTTTATCACTAAACAATGAGCAGTTCTTC
CASSLSLNNEQFF
>TRBJ1-2|TRBV7-9|NA|NA
TGTGCCAGCAGCCAGAAGACTCCTCCTATTAGCAGCTACACCTTC
CASSQKTPPISSYTF